The 4 T cell receptor beta chains presented below share a single source sample, sequenced in a study of beta chain features in type 1 diabetes. What was sequenced were expressed TCRB transcripts, since all of the isolated RNA had been reverse transcribed. The repertoire was sequenced with immunoSEQ multiplex PCR; TCRdb's copy has only in-frame clones and lacks some. The sample has 680,000 or so clones; roughly 12% are singletons. Study-level points and caveats: When Type 1 diabetes patients were examined, their TCRB CDR3s proved moderately but significantly shorter in all four CD4+ subsets.

No antigens are known for them. The sequencing input was naive CD4+ T cells from blood. These receptors were taken from a man aged 18 to 35 with type 1 diabetes.

The chain uses TRBV20-1 and TRBJ1-1; D unresolved. Trimming removed 8 bases at V and 0 bases at J, with 7 bases between. This CDR3 region has 11 residues. Per the germline V gene, CDR1 is DFQATT and CDR2 is SNEGSKA (reference sequence). The CDR3 protein is CSSELNTEAFF. For the CDR3, the DNA is TGCAGTTCCGAATTGAACACTGAAGCTTTCTTT.

This chain joins TRBV5-1 and TRBJ2-3; TRBD1 matches 8 bases. Germline loops: CDR1 SGHRS, CDR2 YFSETQ. The CDR3 loop spans 16 amino acids. V shed 4 bases and J 0 bases; nucleotides not matched to a gene: 7. The CDR3 sequence: CASSLSGQESTDTQYF. For the CDR3, the DNA is TGCGCCAGCAGCCTCTCGGGACAGGAGAGCACAGATACGCAGTATTTT.

This clone was found a few times. This sample includes further DNA sequences coding for the same CDR3. V and J are TRBV5-1 and TRBJ2-1, with a possible D match to TRBD1 (5 bases). Germline lookup yields CDR1 SGHRS and CDR2 YFSETQ. Trimming took 0 bases from V and 0 from J, leaving 7 bases between them. CDR3 length equals 15 residues. The CDR3 spells CASSLVGDSYNEQFF. CDR3 sequence (DNA): TGCGCCAGCAGCTTGGTAGGGGACTCCTACAATGAGCAGTTCTTC.

This clone occurred a few times. The rearrangement links TRBV30 to TRBJ2-7; D is unresolved. The CDR3 has 13 amino acids. CDR1 GTSNPN and CDR2 SVGIG come from the germline V gene (reference sequence). Trimming pared 0 bases from V and 6 bases from J, leaving 12 bases between. CDR3 nucleotides: TGTGCCTGGAGTGTACTTTTCACAGCCGAGCAGTACTTC. This encodes CAWSVLFTAEQYF.